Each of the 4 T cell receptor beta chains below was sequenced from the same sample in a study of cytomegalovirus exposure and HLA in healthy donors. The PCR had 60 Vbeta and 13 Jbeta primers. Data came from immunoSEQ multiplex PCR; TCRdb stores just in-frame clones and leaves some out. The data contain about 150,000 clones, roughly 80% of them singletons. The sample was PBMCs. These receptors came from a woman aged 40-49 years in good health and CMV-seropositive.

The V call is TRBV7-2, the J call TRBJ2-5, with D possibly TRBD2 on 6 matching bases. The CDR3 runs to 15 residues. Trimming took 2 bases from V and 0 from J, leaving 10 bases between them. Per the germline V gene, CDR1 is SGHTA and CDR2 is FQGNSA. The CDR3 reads CASSLIGGNQETQYF. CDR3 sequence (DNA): TGTGCCAGCAGCTTAATCGGGGGAAACCAAGAGACCCAGTACTTC.

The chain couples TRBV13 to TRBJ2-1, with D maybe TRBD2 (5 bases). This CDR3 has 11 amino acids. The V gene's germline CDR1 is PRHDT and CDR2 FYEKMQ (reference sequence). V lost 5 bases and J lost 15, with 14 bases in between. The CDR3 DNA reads TGTGCCAGCAGCATCCGGGATAAAGGGTTCTTC. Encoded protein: CASSIRDKGFF. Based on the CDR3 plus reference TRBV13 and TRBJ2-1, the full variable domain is AAGVIQSPRHLIKEKRETATLKCYPIPRHDTVYWYQQGPGQDPQFLISFYEKMQSDKGSIPDRFSAQQFSDYHSELNMSSLELGDSALYFCASSIRDKGFFGPGTRLTVL.

CDR3 nucleotides: TGCGCCAGCAGCTTGGAACTAGCGGAGATCACAGATACGCAGTATTTT. Translating gives CASSLELAEITDTQYF. The rearrangement uses TRBV5-1 and TRBJ2-3; 8 bases map to TRBD2. Trimming cost V 0 bases and J 2 bases; bases outside gene matches: 5. This CDR3 has 16 amino acids. The germline gives CDR1 SGHRS, CDR2 YFSETQ.

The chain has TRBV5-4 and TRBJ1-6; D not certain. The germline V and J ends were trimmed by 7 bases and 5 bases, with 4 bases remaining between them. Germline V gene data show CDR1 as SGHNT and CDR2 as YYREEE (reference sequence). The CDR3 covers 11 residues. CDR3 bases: TGTGCCAGCGGCAATAATTCACCCCTCCACTTT. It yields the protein CASGNNSPLHF. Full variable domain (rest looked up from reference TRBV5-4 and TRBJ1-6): ETGVTQSPTHLIKTRGQQVTLRCSSQSGHNTVSWYQQALGQGPQFIFQYYREEENGRGNFPPRFSGLQFPNYSSELNVNALELDDSALYLCASGNNSPLHFGNGTRLTVT.